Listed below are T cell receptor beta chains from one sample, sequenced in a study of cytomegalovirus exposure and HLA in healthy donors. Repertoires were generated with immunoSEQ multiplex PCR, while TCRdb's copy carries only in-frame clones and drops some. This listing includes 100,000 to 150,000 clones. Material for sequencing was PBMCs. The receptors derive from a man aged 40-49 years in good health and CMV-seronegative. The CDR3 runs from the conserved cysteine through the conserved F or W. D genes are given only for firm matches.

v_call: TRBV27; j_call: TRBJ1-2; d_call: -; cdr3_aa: CASSLWGQGITF
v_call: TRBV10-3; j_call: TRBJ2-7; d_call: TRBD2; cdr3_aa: CALGASGSSYEQYF
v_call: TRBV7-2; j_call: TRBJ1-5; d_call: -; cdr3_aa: CASSLDRSNQPQHF
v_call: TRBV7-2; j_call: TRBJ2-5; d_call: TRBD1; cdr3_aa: CASSAGGSSLGQETQYF
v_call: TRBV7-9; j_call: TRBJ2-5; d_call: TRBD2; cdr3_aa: CASSLQAGGGETQYF
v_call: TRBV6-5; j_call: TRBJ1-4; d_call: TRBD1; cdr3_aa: CATTGGSEKLFF
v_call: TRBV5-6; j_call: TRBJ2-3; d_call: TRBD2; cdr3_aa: CASSPPYGRGTDTQYF
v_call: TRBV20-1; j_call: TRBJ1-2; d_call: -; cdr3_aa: CSARTRHGYTF
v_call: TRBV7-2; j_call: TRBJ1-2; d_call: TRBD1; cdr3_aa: CASSPDRGVGYTF
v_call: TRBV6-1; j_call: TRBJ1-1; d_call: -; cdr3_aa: CASSETGRAFF
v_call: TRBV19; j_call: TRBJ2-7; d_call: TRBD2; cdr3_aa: CASSSSGSPGEQYF
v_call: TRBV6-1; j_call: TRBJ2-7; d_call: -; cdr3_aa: CASSAYEQYF
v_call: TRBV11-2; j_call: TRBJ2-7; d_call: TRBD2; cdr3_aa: CASSFRLAGGRLYEQYF
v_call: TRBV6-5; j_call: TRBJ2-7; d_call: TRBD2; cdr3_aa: CASRQGLAVSQEQYF
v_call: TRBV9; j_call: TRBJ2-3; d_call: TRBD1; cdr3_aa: CASSSLGTGTDTQYF
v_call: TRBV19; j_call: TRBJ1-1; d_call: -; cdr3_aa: CASKRITVNTEAFF
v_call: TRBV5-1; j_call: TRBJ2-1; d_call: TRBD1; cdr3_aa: CASSSGQTSYNEQFF
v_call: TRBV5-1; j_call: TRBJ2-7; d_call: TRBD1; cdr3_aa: CASSRGGTGSYEQYF
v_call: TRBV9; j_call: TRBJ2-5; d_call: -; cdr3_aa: CASSLGLQSETQYF
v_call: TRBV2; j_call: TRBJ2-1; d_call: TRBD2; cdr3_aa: CASSRTGGWQFF
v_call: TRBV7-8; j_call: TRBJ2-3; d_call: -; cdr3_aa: CASSGTSGDTQYF
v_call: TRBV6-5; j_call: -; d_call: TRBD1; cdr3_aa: CASSWDRVSYEQYF
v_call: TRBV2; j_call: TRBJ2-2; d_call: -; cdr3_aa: CASSVVLPQAGELFF
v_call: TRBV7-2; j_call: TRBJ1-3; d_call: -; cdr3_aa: CASSPRVSSGNTIYF
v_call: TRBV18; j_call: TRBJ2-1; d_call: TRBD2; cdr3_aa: CASSPSGGVKNEQFF
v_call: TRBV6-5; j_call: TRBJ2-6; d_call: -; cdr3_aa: CASSYLASGANVLTF
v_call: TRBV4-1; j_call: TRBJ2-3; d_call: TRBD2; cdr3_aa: CASSQVAGGPSSTDTQYF
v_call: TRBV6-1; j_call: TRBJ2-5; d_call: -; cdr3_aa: CASSPRGGGEGTQYF
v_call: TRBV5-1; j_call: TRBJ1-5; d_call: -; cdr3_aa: CASSSGEDNQPQHF
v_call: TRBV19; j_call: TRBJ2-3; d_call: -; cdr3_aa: CASSTGTPDTQYF
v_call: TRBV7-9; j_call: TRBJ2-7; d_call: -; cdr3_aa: CASSKDYYEQYF
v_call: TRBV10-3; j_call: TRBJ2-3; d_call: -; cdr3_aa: CAISESELASGTGTDTQYF